The clone carrying this T cell receptor beta chain was picked up one time. Trimming left V 5 bases short and J 0 bases short, with 13 bases between. CDR1 and CDR2 (germline): SQVTM, ANQGSEA. The CDR3 consists of 14 residues. This entry is derived from a study of control samples from healthy donors and cancer patients. This table comes from immunoSEQ multiplex PCR, and its TCRdb copy is limited to in-frame clones, with some not included. Counted here are about 28,000 clones, 91% occurring once; the ten biggest clones make up roughly 12%. The sample taken for sequencing was PBMCs. The chain combines TRBV29-1 with TRBJ1-1; weak D call: TRBD1 (5 bases). The TCR sequence derives from a man between 45 and 60 years old with lung cancer. CDR3 coding DNA: TGCAGCGTTTCGGTGCAGGGACTGAACACTGAAGCTTTCTTT. Translating gives CSVSVQGLNTEAFF.